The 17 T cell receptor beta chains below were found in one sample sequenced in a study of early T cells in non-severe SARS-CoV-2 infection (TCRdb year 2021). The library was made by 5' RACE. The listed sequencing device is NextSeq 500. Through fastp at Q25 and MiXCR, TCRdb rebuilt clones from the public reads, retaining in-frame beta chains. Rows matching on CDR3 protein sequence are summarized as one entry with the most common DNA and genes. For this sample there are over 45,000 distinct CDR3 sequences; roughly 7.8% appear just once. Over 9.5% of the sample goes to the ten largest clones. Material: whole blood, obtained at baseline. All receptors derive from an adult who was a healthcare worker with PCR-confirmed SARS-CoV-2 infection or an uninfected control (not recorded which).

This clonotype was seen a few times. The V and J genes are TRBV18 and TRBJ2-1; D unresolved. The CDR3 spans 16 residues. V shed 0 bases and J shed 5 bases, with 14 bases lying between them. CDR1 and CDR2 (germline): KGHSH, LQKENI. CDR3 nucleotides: TGTGCCAGCTCACCACCGTTAACCAGATATCACAATGAGCAGTTCTTC. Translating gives CASSPPLTRYHNEQFF.

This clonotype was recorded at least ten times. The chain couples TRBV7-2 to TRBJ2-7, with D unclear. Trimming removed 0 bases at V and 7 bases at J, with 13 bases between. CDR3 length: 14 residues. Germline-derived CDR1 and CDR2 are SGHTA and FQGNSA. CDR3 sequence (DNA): TGTGCCAGCAGCTTAGCACGCTCTTTGCGAGAGCAGTACTTC. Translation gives CASSLARSLREQYF.

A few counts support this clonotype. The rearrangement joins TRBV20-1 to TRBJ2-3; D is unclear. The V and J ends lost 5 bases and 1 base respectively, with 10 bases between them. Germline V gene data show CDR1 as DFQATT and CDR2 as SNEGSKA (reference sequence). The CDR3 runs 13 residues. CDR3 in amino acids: CSAPRSGTDTQYF. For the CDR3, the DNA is TGCAGTGCTCCCCGTTCGGGCACAGATACGCAGTATTTT.

The CDR3: CASSLTGPGTGELFF. The CDR3 DNA follows: TGCGCCAGCAGCTTAACGGGCCCTGGCACCGGGGAGCTGTTTTTT. The rearrangement joins TRBV5-1 to TRBJ2-2; D is ambiguous. Between the trimmed V and J ends, which lost 2 bases and 4 bases, there was a span of 12 bases. The CDR3 is 15 amino acids. CDR1 and CDR2 (germline): SGHRS, YFSETQ.

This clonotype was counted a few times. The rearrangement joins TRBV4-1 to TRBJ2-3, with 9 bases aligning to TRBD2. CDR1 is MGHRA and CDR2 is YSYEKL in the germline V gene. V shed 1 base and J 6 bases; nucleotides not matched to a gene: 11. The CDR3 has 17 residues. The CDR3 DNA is TGCGCCAGCAGCCAAGGGGGTGTAGCGGGAGTAGGGGATACGCAGTATTTT. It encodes CASSQGGVAGVGDTQYF.

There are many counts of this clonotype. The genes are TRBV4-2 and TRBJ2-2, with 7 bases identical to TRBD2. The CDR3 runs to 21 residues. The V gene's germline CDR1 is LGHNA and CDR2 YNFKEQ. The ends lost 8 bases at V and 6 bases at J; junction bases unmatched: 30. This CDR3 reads CASENVGWGRVSERDAGELFF. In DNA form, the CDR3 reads TGTGCCAGCGAAAACGTGGGCTGGGGCAGGGTAAGCGAGCGGGACGCCGGGGAGCTGTTTTTT.

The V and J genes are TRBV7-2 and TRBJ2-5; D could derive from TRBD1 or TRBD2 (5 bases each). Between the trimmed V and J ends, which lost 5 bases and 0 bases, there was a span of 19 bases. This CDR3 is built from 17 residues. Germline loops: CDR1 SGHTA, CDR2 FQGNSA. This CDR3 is CASSPPRGTTNQETQYF. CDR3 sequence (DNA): TGTGCCAGCAGCCCCCCTCGTGGGACCACTAACCAAGAGACCCAGTACTTC.

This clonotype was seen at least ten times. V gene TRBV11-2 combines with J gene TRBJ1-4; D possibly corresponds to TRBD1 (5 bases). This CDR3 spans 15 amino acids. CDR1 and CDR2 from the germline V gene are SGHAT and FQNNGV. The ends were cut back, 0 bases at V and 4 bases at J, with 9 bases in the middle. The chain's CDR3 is CASSLDGAYNEKLFF. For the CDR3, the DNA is TGTGCCAGCAGCTTAGACGGGGCGTATAATGAAAAACTGTTTTTT.

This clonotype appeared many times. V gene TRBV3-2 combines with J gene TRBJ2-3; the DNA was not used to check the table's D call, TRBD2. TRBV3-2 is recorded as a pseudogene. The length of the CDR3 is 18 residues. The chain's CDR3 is CASSRPQLGTSSTDTQYF. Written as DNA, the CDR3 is TGTGCCAGCAGCCGACCGCAGCTCGGGACCAGCAGCACAGATACGCAGTATTTT.

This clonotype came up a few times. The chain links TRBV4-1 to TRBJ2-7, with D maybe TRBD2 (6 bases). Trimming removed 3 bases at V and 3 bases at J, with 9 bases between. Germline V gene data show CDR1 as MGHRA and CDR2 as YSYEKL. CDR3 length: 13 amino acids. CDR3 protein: CASSHGGSYEQYF. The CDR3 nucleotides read TGCGCCAGCAGCCACGGGGGTAGCTACGAGCAGTACTTC.

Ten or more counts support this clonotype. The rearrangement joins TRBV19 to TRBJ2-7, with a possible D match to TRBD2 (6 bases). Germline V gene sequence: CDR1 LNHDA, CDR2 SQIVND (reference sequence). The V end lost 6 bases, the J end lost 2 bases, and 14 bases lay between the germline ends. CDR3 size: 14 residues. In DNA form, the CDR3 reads TGTGCCAGTAGCAGCAGGGAGGTCACCTACGAGCAGTACTTC. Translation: CASSSREVTYEQYF.

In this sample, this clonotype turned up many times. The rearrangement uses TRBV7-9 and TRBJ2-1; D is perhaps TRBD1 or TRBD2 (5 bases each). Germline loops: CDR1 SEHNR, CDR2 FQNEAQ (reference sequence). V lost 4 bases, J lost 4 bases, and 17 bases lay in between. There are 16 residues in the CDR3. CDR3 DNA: TGTGCCAGCAGCTGGCCCGGGACCAAGGAATACAATGAGCAGTTCTTC. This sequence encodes CASSWPGTKEYNEQFF.

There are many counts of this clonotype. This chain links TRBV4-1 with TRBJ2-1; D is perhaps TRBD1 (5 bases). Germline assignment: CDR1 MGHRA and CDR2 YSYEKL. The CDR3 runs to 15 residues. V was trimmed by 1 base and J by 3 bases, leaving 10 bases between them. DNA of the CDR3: TGCGCCAGCAGCCAAGGCCCCAGGGTCTACAATGAGCAGTTCTTC. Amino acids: CASSQGPRVYNEQFF.

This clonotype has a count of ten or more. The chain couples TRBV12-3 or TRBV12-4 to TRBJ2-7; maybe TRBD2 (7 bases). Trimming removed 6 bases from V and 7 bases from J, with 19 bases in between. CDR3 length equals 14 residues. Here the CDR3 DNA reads TGTGCCAGCAGCCCGGGGGCGGGAGCGCGGGAGCAGTACTTC. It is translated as CASSPGAGAREQYF.

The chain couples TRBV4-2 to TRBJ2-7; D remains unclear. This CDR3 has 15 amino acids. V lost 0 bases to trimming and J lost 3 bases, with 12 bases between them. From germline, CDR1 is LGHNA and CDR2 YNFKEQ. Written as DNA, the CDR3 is TGTGCCAGCAGCCAAGATTTCGGCTCACGCTACGAGCAGTACTTC. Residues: CASSQDFGSRYEQYF.

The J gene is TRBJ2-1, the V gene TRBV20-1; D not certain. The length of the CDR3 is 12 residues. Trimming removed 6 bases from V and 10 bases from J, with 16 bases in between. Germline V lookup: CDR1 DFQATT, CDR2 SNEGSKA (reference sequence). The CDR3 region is CSAIPSAKEQFF. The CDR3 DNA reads TGCAGTGCCATACCGAGCGCCAAAGAGCAGTTCTTC.

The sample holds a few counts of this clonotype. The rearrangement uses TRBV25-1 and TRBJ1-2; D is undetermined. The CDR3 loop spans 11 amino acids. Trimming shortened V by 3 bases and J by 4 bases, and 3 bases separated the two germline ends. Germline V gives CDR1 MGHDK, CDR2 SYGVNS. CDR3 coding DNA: TGTGCCAGCAGTGAGAGCTATGGCTACACCTTC. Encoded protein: CASSESYGYTF.